The T cell receptor beta chain described here comes from a study of blood T cells in healthy people across ages. The study isolated at least 6.5 million PBMCs from each sample. Through a sample-barcoded 5' primer and a J-beta primer mix, a second PCR was run for roughly 6 to 12 cycles. From the 5' RACE reads, TCRdb called clonotypes with MiXCR, one entry per CDR3 protein. This table has about 840,000 distinct CDR3 sequences, 25% to 35% appearing once. Trimming at V came to 3 bases and at J to 6 bases, leaving 4 bases not matched to a gene. CDR3 length: 15 residues. Germline V gives CDR1 MDHEN, CDR2 SYDVKM. These same records also appear under a second study, on T cells of mothers and their children. That paper states: Slightly higher but non-significant overlap marked related mother-child pairs versus unrelated pairs.

The sequenced sample consisted of blood. The chain employs TRBV28 and TRBJ2-2; 10 nucleotides align to TRBD1. The receptor was derived from a middle-aged woman in good health. The CDR3 coding sequence is TGTGCCAGCAGTTTGACAGGGGGCAGGCCCGGGGAGCTGTTTTTT. Its translation: CASSLTGGRPGELFF.